This entry concerns a single T cell receptor (beta chain). The data were produced by immunoSEQ multiplex PCR, yet TCRdb's version contains in-frame clones alone and is incomplete. Of 75,000 to 95,000 clones in the sample, around 72% are singletons; the top ten hold under 5%. The data stem from a study of blood T cell repertoires in COVID-19. Study as a whole: Sources were T cells, B-cell-depleted T cells, or PBMCs; the material itself was cDNA or gDNA.

V lost 2 bases to trimming and J lost 7 bases; unmatched junction nucleotides: 8. Germline lookup yields CDR1 MNHEY and CDR2 SVGAGI. This CDR3 region has 16 residues. One Seattle source followed patients from active infection through their disease course. This chain links TRBV6-5 with TRBJ2-5, with 12 positions matching TRBD2. The source is a man aged 65-85 years with COVID-19, enrolled during active disease. Sequenced input: peripheral blood. The CDR3, as DNA: TGTGCCAGCAGTTACAGACGGACTAGCGGGACGGGGACCCAGTACTTC. Protein sequence: CASSYRRTSGTGTQYF.